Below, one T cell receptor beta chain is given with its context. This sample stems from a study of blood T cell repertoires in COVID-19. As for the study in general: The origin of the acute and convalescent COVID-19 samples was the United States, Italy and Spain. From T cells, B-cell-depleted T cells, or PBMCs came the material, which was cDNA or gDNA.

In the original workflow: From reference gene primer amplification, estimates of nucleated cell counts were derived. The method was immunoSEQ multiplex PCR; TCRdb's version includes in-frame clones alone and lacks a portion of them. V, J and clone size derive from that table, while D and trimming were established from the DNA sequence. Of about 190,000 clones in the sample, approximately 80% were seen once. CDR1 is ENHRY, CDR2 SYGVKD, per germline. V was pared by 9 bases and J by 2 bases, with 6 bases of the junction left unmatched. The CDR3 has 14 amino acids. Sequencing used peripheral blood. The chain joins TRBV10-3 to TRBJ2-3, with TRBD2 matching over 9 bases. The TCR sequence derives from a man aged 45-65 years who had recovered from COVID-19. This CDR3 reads CAIQGLAPTDTQYF. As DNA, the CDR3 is TGTGCCATACAGGGACTAGCCCCCACAGATACGCAGTATTTT.